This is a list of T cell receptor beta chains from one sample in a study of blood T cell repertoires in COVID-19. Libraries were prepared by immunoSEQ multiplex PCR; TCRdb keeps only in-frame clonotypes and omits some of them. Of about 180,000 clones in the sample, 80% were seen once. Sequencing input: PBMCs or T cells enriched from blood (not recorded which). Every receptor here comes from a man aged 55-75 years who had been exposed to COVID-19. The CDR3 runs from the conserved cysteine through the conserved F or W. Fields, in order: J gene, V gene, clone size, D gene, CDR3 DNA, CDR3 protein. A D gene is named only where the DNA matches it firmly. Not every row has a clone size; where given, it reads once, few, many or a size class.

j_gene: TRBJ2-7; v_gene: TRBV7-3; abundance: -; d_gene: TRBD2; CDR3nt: TGTGCCAGCAGCTTAAAACTAGCGGGAGCTGCCGAGCAGTACTTC; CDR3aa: CASSLKLAGAAEQYF
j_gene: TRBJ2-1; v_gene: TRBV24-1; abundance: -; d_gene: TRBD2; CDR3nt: TGTGCCACCAGTGATCCGGTAGCGGGTGGGTACAATGAGCAGTTCTTC; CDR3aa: CATSDPVAGGYNEQFF
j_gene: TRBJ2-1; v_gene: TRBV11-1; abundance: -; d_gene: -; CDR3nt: TGTGCCAGCAGCTTATCACGCGGCCTTGCATACAATGAGCAGTTCTTC; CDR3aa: CASSLSRGLAYNEQFF
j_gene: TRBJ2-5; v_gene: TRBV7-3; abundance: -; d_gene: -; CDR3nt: TGTGCCAGCAGCCTAACCAGGGATGAGACCCAGTACTTC; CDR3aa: CASSLTRDETQYF
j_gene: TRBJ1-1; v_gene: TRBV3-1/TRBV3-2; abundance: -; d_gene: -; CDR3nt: TGTGCCAGCAGCCACCGGGACTTGAGGGGCACTGAAGCTTTCTTT; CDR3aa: CASSHRDLRGTEAFF
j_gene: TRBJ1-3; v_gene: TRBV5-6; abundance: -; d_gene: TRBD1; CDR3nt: TGTGCCAGCAGCTTGGCACAGGGGTTTGGAAACACCATATATTTT; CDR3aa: CASSLAQGFGNTIYF
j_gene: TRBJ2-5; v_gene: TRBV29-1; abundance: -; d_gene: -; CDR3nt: TGCAGCCCTGAGAGACAGCCCCCGGGGACCCAGTACTTC; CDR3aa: CSPERQPPGTQYF
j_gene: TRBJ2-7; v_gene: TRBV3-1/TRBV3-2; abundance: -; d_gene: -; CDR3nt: TGTGCCAGCAGCCAAGAGGCCGAGCAGTACTTC; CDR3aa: CASSQEAEQYF
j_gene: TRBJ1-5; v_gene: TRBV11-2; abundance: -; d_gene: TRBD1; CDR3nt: TGTGCCAGCAGCTTAGATCAGGCAGGGGGACAGCCCCAGCATTTT; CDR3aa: CASSLDQAGGQPQHF
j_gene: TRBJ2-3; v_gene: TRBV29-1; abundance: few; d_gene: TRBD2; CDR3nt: TGCAGCGTTGGGGGGGGACTAGCGGTAAGCACAGATACGCAGTATTTT; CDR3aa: CSVGGGLAVSTDTQYF
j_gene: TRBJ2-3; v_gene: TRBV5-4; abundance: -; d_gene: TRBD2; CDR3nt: TGTGCCAGCAGCCCACACCCTACTAGCGGGAGTACGGATACGCAGTATTTT; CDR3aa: CASSPHPTSGSTDTQYF
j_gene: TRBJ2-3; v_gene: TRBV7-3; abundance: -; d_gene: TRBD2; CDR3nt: TGTGCCAGCAGCTTAAGTGGCGGGGGAGCTAGCACAGATACGCAGTATTTT; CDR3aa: CASSLSGGGASTDTQYF
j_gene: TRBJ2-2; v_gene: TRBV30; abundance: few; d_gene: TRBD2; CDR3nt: TGTGCCTGGAGTGCCCCACCTCGGACTAGCGGGAGTTGGACCGGGGAGCTGTTTTTT; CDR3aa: CAWSAPPRTSGSWTGELFF
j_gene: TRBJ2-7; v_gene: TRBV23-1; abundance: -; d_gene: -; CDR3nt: TGCGCCAGCAGGCAGGGATCCCCCTACGAGCAGTACTTC; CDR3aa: CASRQGSPYEQYF
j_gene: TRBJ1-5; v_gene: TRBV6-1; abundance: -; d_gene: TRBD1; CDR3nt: TGTGCCAGCAGTGCGAGAAGACAGGGGGCCGGTCAGCCCCAGCATTTT; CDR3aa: CASSARRQGAGQPQHF
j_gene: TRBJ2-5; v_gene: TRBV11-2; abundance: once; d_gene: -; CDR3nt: TGTGCCAGCAGCTTAGACTCCAGGCAGACCCAGTACTTC; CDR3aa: CASSLDSRQTQYF
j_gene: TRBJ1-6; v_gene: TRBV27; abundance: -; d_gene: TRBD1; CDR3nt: TGTGCCAGCAGTGCCTACGGGACAGGGTTCAATAATTCACCCCTCCACTTT; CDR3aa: CASSAYGTGFNNSPLHF
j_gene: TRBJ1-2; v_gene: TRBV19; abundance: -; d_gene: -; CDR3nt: TGTGCCAGTAGTATAGATAGGCTAGACTATGGCTACACCTTC; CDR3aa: CASSIDRLDYGYTF
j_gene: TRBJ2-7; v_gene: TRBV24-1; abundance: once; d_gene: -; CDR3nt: TGTGCCACCAGTGACACAGGGACCCGCTCCTACGAGCAGTACTTC; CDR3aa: CATSDTGTRSYEQYF
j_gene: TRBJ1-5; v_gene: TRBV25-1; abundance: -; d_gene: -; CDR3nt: TGTGCCAGCAGACCGAGGGATCAGCCCCAGCATTTT; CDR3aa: CASRPRDQPQHF
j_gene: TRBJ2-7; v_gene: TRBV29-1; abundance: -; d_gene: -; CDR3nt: TGCAGCGTTGAATCCGGGGACTACGAGCAGTACTTC; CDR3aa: CSVESGDYEQYF
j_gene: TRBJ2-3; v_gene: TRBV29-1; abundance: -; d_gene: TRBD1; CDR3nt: TGCAGCGTCCGGGACAGTCCCACCCCAGATACGCAGTATTTT; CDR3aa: CSVRDSPTPDTQYF
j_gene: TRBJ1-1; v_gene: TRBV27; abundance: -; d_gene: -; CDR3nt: TGTGCCAGCAGTCAACAGACAGGGAACACTGAAGCTTTCTTT; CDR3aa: CASSQQTGNTEAFF
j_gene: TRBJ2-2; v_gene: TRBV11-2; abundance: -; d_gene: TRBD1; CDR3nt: TGTGCCAGTAACCCGGGACAGAGGACCGGGGAGCTGTTTTTT; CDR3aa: CASNPGQRTGELFF
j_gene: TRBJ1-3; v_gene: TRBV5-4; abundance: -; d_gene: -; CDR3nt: TGTGCCAGCAGCTTGACCCCAGTCTCTGGAAACACCATATATTTT; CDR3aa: CASSLTPVSGNTIYF
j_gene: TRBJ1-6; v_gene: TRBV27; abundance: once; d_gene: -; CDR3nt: TGTGCCAGCAGGACTTTGGGTTCACCCCTCCACTTT; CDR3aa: CASRTLGSPLHF
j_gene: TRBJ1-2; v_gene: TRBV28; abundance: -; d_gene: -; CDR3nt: TGTGCCAGCAGTTTAGGGGGCGAGGGCTATGGCTACACCTTC; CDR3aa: CASSLGGEGYGYTF
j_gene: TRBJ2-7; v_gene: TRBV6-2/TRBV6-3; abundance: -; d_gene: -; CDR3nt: TGTGCCAGCAGCTCAGGGGTCGAGCAGTACTTC; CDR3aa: CASSSGVEQYF
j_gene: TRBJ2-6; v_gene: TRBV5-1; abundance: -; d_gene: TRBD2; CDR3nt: TGCGCCAGCAGCTTGGGTGGACTAGCGGCCTCTGGGGCCAACGTCCTGACTTTC; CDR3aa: CASSLGGLAASGANVLTF
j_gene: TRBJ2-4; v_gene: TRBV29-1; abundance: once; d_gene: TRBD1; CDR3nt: TGCAGCGTTTTCCAAGGGGGCGCGTTTGGCATTCAGTACTTC; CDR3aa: CSVFQGGAFGIQYF
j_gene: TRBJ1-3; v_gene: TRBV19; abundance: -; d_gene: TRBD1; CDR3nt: TGTGCCAGTAGTCCCGGGACAGGGGCTTCTGGAAACACCATATATTTT; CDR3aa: CASSPGTGASGNTIYF
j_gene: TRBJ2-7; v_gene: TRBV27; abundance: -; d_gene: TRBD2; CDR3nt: TGTGCCAGCAGTTTGAAAGCGGGAGGCCCCTACGAGCAGTACTTC; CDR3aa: CASSLKAGGPYEQYF
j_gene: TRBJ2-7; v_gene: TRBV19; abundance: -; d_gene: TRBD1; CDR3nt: TGTGCCAGTAGCTGGACAGGGCGGAACGAGCAGTACTTC; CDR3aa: CASSWTGRNEQYF
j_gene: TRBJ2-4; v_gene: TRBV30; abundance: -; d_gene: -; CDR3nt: TGTGCCTGGAGTGCCTCGCTGAGAAACATTCAGTACTTC; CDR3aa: CAWSASLRNIQYF
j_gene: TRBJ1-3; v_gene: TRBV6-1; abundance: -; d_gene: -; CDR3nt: TGTGCCAGCAGTGAGGGGGGGGCCTCTGGAAACACCATATATTTT; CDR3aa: CASSEGGASGNTIYF
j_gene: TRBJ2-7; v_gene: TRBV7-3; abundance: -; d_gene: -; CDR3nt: TGTGCCAGCAGTTTAGGACGCGGGCTCTCCTACGAGCAGTACTTC; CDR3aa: CASSLGRGLSYEQYF
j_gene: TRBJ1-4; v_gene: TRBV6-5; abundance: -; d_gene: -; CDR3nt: TGTGCCAGCAGTTACTTAGAAAAACTGTTTTTT; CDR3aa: CASSYLEKLFF
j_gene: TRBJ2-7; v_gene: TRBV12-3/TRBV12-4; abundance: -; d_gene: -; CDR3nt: TGTGCCAGCAGTTTTGGGAGCGGCTACGAGCAGTACTTC; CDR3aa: CASSFGSGYEQYF
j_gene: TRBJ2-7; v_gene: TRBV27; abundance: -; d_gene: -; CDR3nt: TGTGCCAGCAGTTTATGGGCAGGACTTTACGAGCAGTACTTC; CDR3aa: CASSLWAGLYEQYF
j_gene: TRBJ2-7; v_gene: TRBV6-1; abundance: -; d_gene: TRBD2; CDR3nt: TGTGCCAGCAGTGAAGGTAGCGGGGGTCCCTACGAGCAGTACTTC; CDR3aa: CASSEGSGGPYEQYF
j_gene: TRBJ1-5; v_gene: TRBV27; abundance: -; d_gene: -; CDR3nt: TGTGCCAGCAGTTTGTTCGGCAATCAGCCCCAGCATTTT; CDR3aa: CASSLFGNQPQHF
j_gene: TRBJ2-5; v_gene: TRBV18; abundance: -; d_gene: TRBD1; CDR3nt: TGTGCCAGCTCCGAACCGGGACAGGGGTACCAAGAGACCCAGTACTTC; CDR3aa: CASSEPGQGYQETQYF
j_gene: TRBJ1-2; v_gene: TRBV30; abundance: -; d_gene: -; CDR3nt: TGTGCCTGGAGCCCCATTGGGGGCGCAAACTATGGCTACACCTTC; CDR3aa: CAWSPIGGANYGYTF
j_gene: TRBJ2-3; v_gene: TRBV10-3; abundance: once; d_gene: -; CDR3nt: TGTGCTACGAGGGCTGACGGGAGCACAGATACGCAGTATTTT; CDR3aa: CATRADGSTDTQYF
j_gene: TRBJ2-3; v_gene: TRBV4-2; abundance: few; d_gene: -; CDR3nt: TGTGCCAGCAGCCAAGCCGGGAGCGAGTCGGGCACAGATACGCAGTATTTT; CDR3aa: CASSQAGSESGTDTQYF
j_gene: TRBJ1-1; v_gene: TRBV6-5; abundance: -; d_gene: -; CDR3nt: TGTGCCAGCAGTCTCCGGGGGGACGGGAACACTGAAGCTTTCTTT; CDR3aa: CASSLRGDGNTEAFF